This T cell receptor beta chain was recovered during a study of blood T cell repertoires in COVID-19. Study-level background: Italy, Spain and the United States were the sources of the convalescent and acute COVID-19 samples. Sources were T cells, B-cell-depleted T cells, or PBMCs; the material itself was cDNA or gDNA.

Under the authors' procedure: Reference gene primer amplification gave nucleated cell count estimates. Method: immunoSEQ multiplex PCR; TCRdb's copy keeps in-frame clones and lacks some. V and J calls and clone size come straight from that table; D and trimming were deduced from the DNA. The sample consists of 110,000 to 150,000 clones, around 80% of them appearing once. Input material: peripheral blood. The receptor was isolated from a man aged 60-69 years with acute or convalescent COVID-19.

The CDR3 DNA reads as TGTGCCAGCAGCCGCTTGGTGGGGGCTGCAGGGGACGAGCAGTACTTC. Translation: CASSRLVGAAGDEQYF. This chain links TRBV5-6 with TRBJ2-7; possible D gene TRBD1, 6 bases. Trimming removed 4 bases at V and 5 bases at J, with 22 bases between. Germline lookup yields CDR1 SGHDT and CDR2 YYEEEE. The CDR3 is 16 residues long.